This T cell receptor beta chain was retrieved from a study of blood T cell dynamics during melanoma immunotherapy. Study-wide context: Standard first-line treatment here was pembrolizumab or nivolumab plus ipilimumab in metastatic melanoma.

V lost 2 bases to trimming and J lost 1 base, with 11 bases between them. Germline CDR1 SGHNT, CDR2 YENEEA. The length of the CDR3 is 15 residues. Method: immunoSEQ multiplex PCR; TCRdb's copy keeps in-frame clones and lacks some. Altogether approximately 10,000 clones are present, around 87% being singletons, with the ten largest covering approximately 9.8%. The table lists this clone with a count of one. The antigen remains undetermined. Time point meaning: pre-treatment baseline. Sampling occurred pretreatment (T0) and at week 3 (W3), after cycle one of checkpoint blockade. Study outcomes and limitations: Clones driving repertoire changes may be melanoma-specific or general immune activation. Unlike progressors, later disease-control patients had W3 repertoires gaining clonality or diversity.

The TCR was taken from a human donor with melanoma. This sequence joins TRBV11-3 and TRBJ1-1; a weak D match, TRBD1 (6 bases). The sample was blood, taken from a patient treated with checkpoint blockade. The CDR3, as DNA: TGTGCCAGCAGCTTACGCGGGGGCCCGAACACTGAAGCTTTCTTT. Translation gives CASSLRGGPNTEAFF.